A single sample gave rise to the 26 T cell receptor beta chains below, sequenced in a study of T cells after yellow fever vaccination. Via MiXCR, TCRdb re-called the 5' RACE reads, giving one row per CDR3 protein. The data contain almost 600,000 distinct CDR3 sequences, around an eighth of them seen just once; the ten biggest clones take up about 14%. This specimen was PBMCs, taken on the day of the yellow fever booster vaccination. These TCRs come from a man aged 30 to 39 who received the YFV17D yellow fever vaccine.

The gene calls are TRBV20-1 and TRBJ2-5; 9 bases match TRBD2. The V segment lost 2 bases and the J segment 5 bases; nucleotides outside the gene matches: 15. Germline V CDR1 and CDR2: DFQATT, SNEGSKA (reference sequence). This CDR3 contains 17 residues. The CDR3 protein is CSARSGGREGLFETQYF. CDR3 nucleotides: TGCAGTGCTAGATCCGGGGGGCGGGAGGGTTTGTTCGAGACCCAGTACTTC.

The V call is TRBV7-2, the J call TRBJ2-7, with 7 nucleotides matching TRBD2. Per germline, CDR1 SGHTA and CDR2 FQGNSA. V gave up 8 bases and J gave up 4 bases; unmatched junction bases: 11. The CDR3 length is 14 residues. The CDR3 region has the DNA TGTGCCAGCTCCTACGCGCGGGAGTCTTACGAGCAGTACTTC. It encodes CASSYARESYEQYF.

This clonotype has ten or more counts. The junction does not match germline at one end; this may be a read error. The rearrangement uses TRBV12-3 or TRBV12-4 and TRBJ2-1, with 7 bases lining up with TRBD1. The CDR3 consists of 14 residues. CDR3 DNA: TGTGCCAGCAGCTTAGGGACAGTTTACAATGAGCAGTTCTTC. As protein: CASSLGTVYNEQFF.

The genes are TRBV2 and TRBJ2-5; D unresolved. The CDR3 has 15 residues. V lost 3 bases, J lost 5 bases, and 16 bases lay in between. Germline V lookup: CDR1 SNHLY, CDR2 FYNNEI. CDR3 in amino acids: CASSETADKGETQYF. CDR3 bases: TGTGCCAGCAGTGAGACGGCAGATAAAGGGGAGACCCAGTACTTC.

This clonotype was seen a few times. The rearrangement uses TRBV7-2 and TRBJ2-3; D gene uncertain. V shed 5 bases and J shed 4 bases, with 13 bases lying between them. CDR1 is SGHTA and CDR2 is FQGNSA in the germline V gene. The CDR3 is 14 residues long. CDR3 region: CASSGEGQSDTQYF. CDR3 bases: TGTGCCAGCAGCGGTGAAGGCCAGTCAGATACGCAGTATTTT.

CDR3 nucleotide sequence: TGTGCCAGCAGCTCGCGGACTAGCGGGAGCCTTAATGAGCAGTTCTTC. This translates into CASSSRTSGSLNEQFF. The V and J genes are TRBV5-5 and TRBJ2-1, with 13 bases fitting TRBD2. This CDR3 is built from 16 residues. Germline V lookup: CDR1 SGHKS, CDR2 YYEKEE (reference sequence). The ends lost 3 bases at V and 7 bases at J; junction bases unmatched: 7.

This clonotype was observed a few times. The gene calls are TRBV19 and TRBJ2-3, with TRBD1 identical over 9 bases. V lost 8 bases and J lost 3; bases outside the gene matches: 6. The CDR3 is 14 residues long. From germline, CDR1 is LNHDA and CDR2 SQIVND (reference sequence). The CDR3 DNA reads TGTGCCAGTCGACTCGGGACAGGGACAGATACGCAGTATTTT. It is translated as CASRLGTGTDTQYF.

The chain couples TRBV7-7 to TRBJ2-1; 11 positions agree with TRBD2. V lost 1 base and J lost 1; bases outside the gene matches: 9. Germline V gene lookup returns CDR1 SSHAT and CDR2 FNYEAQ (reference sequence). CDR3 length: 19 amino acids. The CDR3 is CASSLGVAGGPGSYNEQFF. In nucleotides, the CDR3 is TGTGCCAGCAGCTTAGGGGTAGCGGGAGGGCCCGGATCCTACAATGAGCAGTTCTTC.

The chain's CDR3 is CSARDPVAPNQPQHF. The CDR3 DNA reads TGCAGTGCTAGAGATCCGGTGGCCCCCAATCAGCCCCAGCATTTT. This rearrangement joins TRBV20-1 to TRBJ1-5; D call uncertain. The V gene's germline CDR1 is DFQATT and CDR2 SNEGSKA (reference sequence). This CDR3 is built from 15 residues. Trimming stripped 0 bases from V and 3 bases from J, with 12 bases between.

This sequence joins TRBV28 and TRBJ2-2, with D unresolved. Trimming left V 7 bases short and J 14 bases short, with 20 bases between. Germline values: CDR1 MDHEN, CDR2 SYDVKM. This CDR3 has 13 residues. CDR3 DNA sequence: TGTGCCAGCAACGCTCCCCATCGTCCGGGCCTGTTTTTT. This sequence encodes CASNAPHRPGLFF.

A few counts support this clonotype. The J gene is TRBJ1-4, the V gene TRBV3-1; no reliable D call. CDR1 LGHDT and CDR2 YNNKEL come from the germline V gene (reference sequence). Trimming left V 2 bases short and J 6 bases short, with 10 bases between. The CDR3 totals 14 residues. The CDR3 loop is CASSQPRTDEKLFF. In DNA, the CDR3 is TGTGCCAGCAGCCAACCCCGAACAGATGAAAAACTGTTTTTT.

This clonotype was detected many times. V is TRBV20-1 and J is TRBJ2-7; a possible D gene is TRBD2 (6 bases). CDR3 length: 15 amino acids. Trimming pared 6 bases from V and 6 bases from J, leaving 24 bases between. CDR1 and CDR2 (germline): DFQATT, SNEGSKA (reference sequence). The CDR3 loop is CSALVPETRAGEQYF. In nucleotides, the CDR3 is TGCAGTGCCCTCGTACCCGAGACTAGAGCGGGCGAGCAGTACTTC.

This clonotype was found a few times. The CDR3 reads CATRLGPTIYNEQFF. CDR3 nucleotide sequence: TGTGCCACCAGGTTAGGCCCCACCATATACAATGAGCAGTTCTTC. This chain connects TRBV15 to TRBJ2-1; D not resolved. This CDR3 comprises 15 residues. Trimming left V 6 bases short and J 4 bases short, with 16 bases between. Germline V gives CDR1 LNHNV, CDR2 YYDKDF (reference sequence).

This clonotype has more than one count but fewer than ten. The chain is built from TRBV12-3 or TRBV12-4 and TRBJ2-5; a possible D gene is TRBD2 (5 bases). The CDR3 is made up of 16 amino acids. Between the trimmed V and J ends, which lost 3 bases and 5 bases, there was a span of 19 bases. For the CDR3, the DNA is TGTGCCAGCAGTTTTGGCCCTCTAGAAACGGGGGAGACCCAGTACTTC. Protein: CASSFGPLETGETQYF.

This clonotype came up many times. This chain joins TRBV20-1 and TRBJ2-7; D ambiguous. The CDR3 sequence is 13 residues long. V lost 5 bases and J lost 4, with 15 bases in between. CDR1 DFQATT and CDR2 SNEGSKA come from the germline V gene (reference sequence). CDR3 in DNA: TGCAGTGCTCCTCTGGCCCCATCTTACGAGCAGTACTTC. Amino acids: CSAPLAPSYEQYF.

J is TRBJ2-1 and V is TRBV19; D assignment may be TRBD1 or TRBD2 (5 bases each). With 4 bases removed from V and 2 bases from J, the gap between germline ends came to 15 bases. This CDR3 has 16 amino acids. Germline CDR1 and CDR2: LNHDA and SQIVND (reference sequence). CDR3 bases: TGTGCCAGTAGTAAGCCCGCCCGGGGACCCTACAATGAGCAGTTCTTC. It specifies CASSKPARGPYNEQFF.

This clonotype was observed a handful of times. V usage is TRBV20-1 and J usage is TRBJ2-5; D call uncertain. This CDR3 region has 12 residues. The germline CDR1 and CDR2 sequences are DFQATT and SNEGSKA (reference sequence). V was trimmed by 4 bases and J by 3 bases, leaving 9 bases between them. CDR3 coding DNA: TGCAGTGCTATATCCGGAAAAGAGACCCAGTACTTC. It specifies CSAISGKETQYF.

The genes are TRBV20-1 and TRBJ1-5; D unresolved. The CDR3 has 14 amino acids. Germline V gives CDR1 DFQATT, CDR2 SNEGSKA (reference sequence). Trimming stripped 3 bases from V and 4 bases from J, with 13 bases between. The CDR3 protein is CSASLPGMNQPQHF. The CDR3 coding sequence is TGCAGTGCTAGCTTGCCCGGGATGAATCAGCCCCAGCATTTT.

The DNA for the CDR3 is TGTGCCAGCAGCGCATGGGATTCCTACGAGCAGTACTTC. This translates into CASSAWDSYEQYF. The chain uses TRBV7-9 and TRBJ2-7; D call uncertain. From germline, CDR1 is SEHNR and CDR2 FQNEAQ (reference sequence). There are 13 residues in the CDR3. The germline V and J ends were trimmed by 5 bases and 1 base, with 9 bases remaining between them.

This clonotype was counted only a few times. V gene TRBV3-1 combines with J gene TRBJ2-7; a possible D gene is TRBD2 (6 bases). The CDR3 contains 13 residues. Looked up from germline, CDR1 is LGHDT and CDR2 is YNNKEL (reference sequence). V was clipped by 0 bases and J by 6 bases, with 9 bases between them. This CDR3 reads CASSQDRGSEQYF. CDR3 in DNA: TGTGCCAGCAGCCAAGATCGGGGGTCCGAGCAGTACTTC.

This clonotype turned up a few times. The chain recombines TRBV5-4 with TRBJ2-7; 9 bases are a match to TRBD1. Trimming took 4 bases from V and 12 from J; bases not matched to a gene: 8. The germline gives CDR1 SGHNT, CDR2 YYREEE (reference sequence). This CDR3 is 12 amino acids long. The CDR3 loop is CASSTRDRDLYF. As DNA, the CDR3 is TGTGCCAGCAGCACCCGGGACAGGGACCTGTACTTC. The entire variable domain, with the rest obtained from reference TRBV5-4 and TRBJ2-7, is as follows: ETGVTQSPTHLIKTRGQQVTLRCSSQSGHNTVSWYQQALGQGPQFIFQYYREEENGRGNFPPRFSGLQFPNYSSELNVNALELDDSALYLCASSTRDRDLYFGPGTRLTVT.

The gene calls are TRBV6-5 and TRBJ2-7; the match to TRBD1 covers 9 bases. The V gene's germline CDR1 is MNHEY and CDR2 SVGAGI. V shed 3 bases, J shed 1 base, and the junction held 4 bases outside the gene matches. This CDR3 contains 15 residues. The CDR3 loop is CASSYPGQGSYEQYF. CDR3 coding DNA: TGTGCCAGCAGTTATCCGGGACAGGGTTCCTACGAGCAGTACTTC.

This clonotype has just a few counts. The rearrangement links TRBV20-1 to TRBJ2-2; D is undetermined. The V gene's germline CDR1 is DFQATT and CDR2 SNEGSKA (reference sequence). Trimming took 0 bases from V and 2 from J, leaving 13 bases between them. This CDR3 is 16 amino acids long. The chain's CDR3 is CSARDSVLYNTGELFF. CDR3 bases: TGCAGTGCTAGAGATTCGGTACTATACAACACCGGGGAGCTGTTTTTT.

This clonotype came up a few times. The rearrangement joins TRBV28 to TRBJ2-5, with D possibly being TRBD2 (6 bases). The CDR3 is 15 residues long. Germline values: CDR1 MDHEN, CDR2 SYDVKM. V was shortened by 5 bases and J by 4 bases, with 17 bases between the two germline ends. Written as DNA, the CDR3 is TGTGCCAGCAGTCCGCGGCGGGGTCCCCTAGAGACCCAGTACTTC. Its translation: CASSPRRGPLETQYF. Full variable domain (outside the CDR3, taken from reference TRBV28 and TRBJ2-5): DVKVTQSSRYLVKRTGEKVFLECVQDMDHENMFWYRQDPGLGLRLIYFSYDVKMKEKGDIPEGYSVSREKKERFSLILESASTNQTSMYLCASSPRRGPLETQYFGPGTRLLVL.

This chain joins TRBV27 and TRBJ1-6; unclear D gene. Trimming cost V 3 bases and J 8 bases, with 11 bases left between them. The CDR3 contains 14 residues. Germline CDR1 MNHEY, CDR2 SMNVEV (reference sequence). The CDR3, as DNA: TGTGCCAGCAGTTTTTCCCCTTCGTATTCACCCCTCCACTTT. This encodes CASSFSPSYSPLHF.

The V call is TRBV30, the J call TRBJ2-3; D might be TRBD2 (5 bases). Trimming left V 1 base short and J 3 bases short, with 11 bases between. This CDR3 region has 14 residues. The germline gives CDR1 GTSNPN, CDR2 SVGIG (reference sequence). CDR3 in amino acids: CAWSGFTGTDTQYF. The CDR3 bases are TGTGCCTGGAGTGGTTTTACGGGGACAGATACGCAGTATTTT.